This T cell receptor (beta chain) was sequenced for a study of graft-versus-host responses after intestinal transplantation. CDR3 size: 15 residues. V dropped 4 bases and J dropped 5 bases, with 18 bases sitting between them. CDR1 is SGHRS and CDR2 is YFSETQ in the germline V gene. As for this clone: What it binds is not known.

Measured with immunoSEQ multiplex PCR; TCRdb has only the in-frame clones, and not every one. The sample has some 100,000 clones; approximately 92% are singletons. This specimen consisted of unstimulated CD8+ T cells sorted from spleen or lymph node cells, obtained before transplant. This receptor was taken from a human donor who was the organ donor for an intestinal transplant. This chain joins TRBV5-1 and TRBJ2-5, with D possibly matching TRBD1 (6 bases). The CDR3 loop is CASSPRSGAGETQYF. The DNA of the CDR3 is TGCGCCAGCAGCCCGAGATCAGGGGCTGGGGAGACCCAGTACTTC.